This TCR beta chain derives from a study of control samples from healthy donors and cancer patients. Germline lookup yields CDR1 LNHDA and CDR2 SQIVND (reference sequence). The CDR3 totals 17 residues. Trimming pared 5 bases from V and 3 bases from J, leaving 20 bases between. Only in-frame clones appear in the TCRdb table, and some are missing; sequencing was by immunoSEQ multiplex PCR. The table has 100,000 to 150,000 clones, roughly 90% seen once; the top ten hold more than 1.5%. The clonotype originates from a man aged 18 to 29 in good health. The specimen was blood. V gene TRBV19 combines with J gene TRBJ2-4; possibly TRBD1 for D (6 bases). The CDR3 spells CASSPIPFTGNKNIQYF. For the CDR3, the DNA is TGTGCCAGTAGTCCCATTCCCTTCACAGGGAACAAAAACATTCAGTACTTC.